Given below is one T cell receptor beta chain in context. The entry originates in a study of cytotoxic CD8 clonotypes in ibrutinib-treated CLL. Study-wide background: Of the patients, about a dozen were relapsed/refractory, around 16 treatment-naive and 17 to 18 IGHV unmutated.

The data were produced by immunoSEQ multiplex PCR, yet TCRdb's version contains in-frame clones alone and is incomplete. The table records 97,000 or so clones, roughly 80% of them present only once. Trimming removed 0 bases from V and 8 bases from J, with 12 bases in between. The CDR3 sequence is 14 residues long. CDR1 SGHNT and CDR2 YYREEE come from the germline V gene (reference sequence). The chain is built from TRBV5-4 and TRBJ2-4; the D gene is possibly TRBD1 (5 bases). The source is a human donor with chronic lymphocytic leukemia. The sample in question was PBMCs, obtained after 12 months of ibrutinib treatment. The chain's CDR3 is CASSLAGRDDIQYF. The CDR3 nucleotides read TGTGCCAGCAGCTTGGCAGGGCGAGATGACATTCAGTACTTC. Combining the CDR3 with reference TRBV5-4 and TRBJ2-4 gives the whole variable domain ETGVTQSPTHLIKTRGQQVTLRCSSQSGHNTVSWYQQALGQGPQFIFQYYREEENGRGNFPPRFSGLQFPNYSSELNVNALELDDSALYLCASSLAGRDDIQYFGAGTRLSVL.